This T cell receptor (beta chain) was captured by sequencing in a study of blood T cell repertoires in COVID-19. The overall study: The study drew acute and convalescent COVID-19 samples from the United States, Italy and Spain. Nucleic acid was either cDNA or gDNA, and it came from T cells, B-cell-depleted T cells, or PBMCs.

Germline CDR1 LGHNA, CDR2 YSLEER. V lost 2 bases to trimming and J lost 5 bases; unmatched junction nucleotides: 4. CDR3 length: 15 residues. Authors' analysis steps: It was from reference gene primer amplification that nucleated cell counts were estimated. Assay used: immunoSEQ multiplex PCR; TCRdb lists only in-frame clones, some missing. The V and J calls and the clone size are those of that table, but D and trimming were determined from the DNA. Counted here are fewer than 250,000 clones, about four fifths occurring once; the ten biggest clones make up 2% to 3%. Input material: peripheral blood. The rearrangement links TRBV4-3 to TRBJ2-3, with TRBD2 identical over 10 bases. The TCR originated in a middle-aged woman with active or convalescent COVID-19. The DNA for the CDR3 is TGCGCCAGCAGCCAACTAGCGGGGGATGAAGATACGCAGTATTTT. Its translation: CASSQLAGDEDTQYF.